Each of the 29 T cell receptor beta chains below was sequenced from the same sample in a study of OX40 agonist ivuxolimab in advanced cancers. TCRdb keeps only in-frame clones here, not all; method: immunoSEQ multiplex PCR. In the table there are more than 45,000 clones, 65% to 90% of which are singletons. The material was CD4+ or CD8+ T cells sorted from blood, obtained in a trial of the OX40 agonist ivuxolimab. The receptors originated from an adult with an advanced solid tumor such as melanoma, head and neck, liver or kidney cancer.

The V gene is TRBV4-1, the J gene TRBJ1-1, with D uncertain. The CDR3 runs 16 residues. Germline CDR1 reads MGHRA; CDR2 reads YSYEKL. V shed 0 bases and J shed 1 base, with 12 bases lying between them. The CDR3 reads CASSQDPHAPNTEAFF. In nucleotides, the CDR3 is TGCGCCAGCAGCCAAGATCCTCACGCGCCGAACACTGAAGCTTTCTTT.

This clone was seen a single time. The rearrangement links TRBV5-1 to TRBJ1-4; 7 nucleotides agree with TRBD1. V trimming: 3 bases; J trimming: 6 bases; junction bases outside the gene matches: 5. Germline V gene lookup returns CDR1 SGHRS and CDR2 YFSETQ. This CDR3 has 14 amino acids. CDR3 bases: TGCGCCAGCAGCTCGGACAGGAGTTATGAAAAACTGTTTTTT. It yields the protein CASSSDRSYEKLFF.

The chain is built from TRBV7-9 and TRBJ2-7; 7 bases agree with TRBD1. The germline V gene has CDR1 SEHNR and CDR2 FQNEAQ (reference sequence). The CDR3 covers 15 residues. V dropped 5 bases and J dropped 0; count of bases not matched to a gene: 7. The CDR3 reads CASSTTGLSSYEQYF. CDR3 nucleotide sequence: TGTGCCAGCAGCACGACAGGGCTATCCTCCTACGAGCAGTACTTC.

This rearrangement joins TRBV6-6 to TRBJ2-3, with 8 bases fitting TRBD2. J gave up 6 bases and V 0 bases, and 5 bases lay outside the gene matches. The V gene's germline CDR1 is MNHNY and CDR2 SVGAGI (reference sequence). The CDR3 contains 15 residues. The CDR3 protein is CASSYSTGRGDTQYF. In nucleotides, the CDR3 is TGTGCCAGCAGTTACTCGACCGGGAGGGGGGATACGCAGTATTTT.

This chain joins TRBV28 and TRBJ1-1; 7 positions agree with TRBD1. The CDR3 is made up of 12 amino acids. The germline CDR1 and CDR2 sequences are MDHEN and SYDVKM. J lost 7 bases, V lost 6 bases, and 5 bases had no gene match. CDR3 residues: CASRKRDSEAFF. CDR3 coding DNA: TGTGCCAGCAGGAAAAGGGACAGTGAAGCTTTCTTT. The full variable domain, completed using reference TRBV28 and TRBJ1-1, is DVKVTQSSRYLVKRTGEKVFLECVQDMDHENMFWYRQDPGLGLRLIYFSYDVKMKEKGDIPEGYSVSREKKERFSLILESASTNQTSMYLCASRKRDSEAFFGQGTRLTVV.

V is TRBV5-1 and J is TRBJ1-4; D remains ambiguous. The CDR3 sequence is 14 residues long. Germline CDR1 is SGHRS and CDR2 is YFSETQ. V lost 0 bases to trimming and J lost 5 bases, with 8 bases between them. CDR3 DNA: TGCGCCAGCAGCTTGGACAGTCAGAATGAAAAACTGTTTTTT. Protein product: CASSLDSQNEKLFF.

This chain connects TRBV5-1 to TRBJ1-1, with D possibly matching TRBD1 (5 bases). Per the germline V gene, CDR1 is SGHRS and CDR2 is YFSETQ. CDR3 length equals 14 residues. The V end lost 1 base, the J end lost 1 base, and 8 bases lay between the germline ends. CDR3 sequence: CASSLWGRNTEAFF. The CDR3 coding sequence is TGCGCCAGCAGCTTGTGGGGACGGAACACTGAAGCTTTCTTT.

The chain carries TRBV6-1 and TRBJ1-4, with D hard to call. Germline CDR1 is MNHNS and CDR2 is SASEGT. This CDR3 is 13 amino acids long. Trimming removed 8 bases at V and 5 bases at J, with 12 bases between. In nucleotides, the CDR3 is TGTGCCAGCGTTTTTAGTGGGAATGAAAAACTGTTTTTT. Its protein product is CASVFSGNEKLFF.

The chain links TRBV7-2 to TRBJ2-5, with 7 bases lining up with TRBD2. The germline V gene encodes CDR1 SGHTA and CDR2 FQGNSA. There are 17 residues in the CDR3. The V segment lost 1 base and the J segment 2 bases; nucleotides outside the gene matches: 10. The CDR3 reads CASSLVNWAGDQETQYF. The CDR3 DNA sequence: TGTGCCAGCAGCTTAGTAAACTGGGCGGGGGATCAAGAGACCCAGTACTTC.

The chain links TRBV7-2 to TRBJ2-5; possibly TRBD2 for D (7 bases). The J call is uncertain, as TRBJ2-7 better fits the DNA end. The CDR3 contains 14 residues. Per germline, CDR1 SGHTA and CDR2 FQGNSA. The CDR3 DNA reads TGTGCCAGCAGCTTGGGGGGGCCGCAGCCCGAGCAGTACTTC. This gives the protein CASSLGGPQPEQYF.

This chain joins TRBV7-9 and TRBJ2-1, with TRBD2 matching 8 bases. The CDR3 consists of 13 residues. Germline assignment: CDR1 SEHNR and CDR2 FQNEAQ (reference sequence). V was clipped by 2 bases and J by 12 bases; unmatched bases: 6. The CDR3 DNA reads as TGTGCCAGCAGCTTAAGCGGGGGACATAGGCAGTTCTTC. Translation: CASSLSGGHRQFF.

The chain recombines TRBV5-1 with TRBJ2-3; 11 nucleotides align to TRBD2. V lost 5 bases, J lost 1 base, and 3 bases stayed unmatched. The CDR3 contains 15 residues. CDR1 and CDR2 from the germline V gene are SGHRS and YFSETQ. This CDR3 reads CASRKLAGGTDTQYF. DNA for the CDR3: TGCGCCAGCAGGAAACTAGCGGGGGGCACAGATACGCAGTATTTT.

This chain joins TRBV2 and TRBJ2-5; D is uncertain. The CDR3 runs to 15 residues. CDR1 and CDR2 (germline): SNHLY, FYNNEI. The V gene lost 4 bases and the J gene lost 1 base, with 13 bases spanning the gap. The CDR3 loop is CASSGLGQIQETQYF. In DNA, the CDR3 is TGTGCCAGCAGTGGTCTCGGGCAGATCCAAGAGACCCAGTACTTC.

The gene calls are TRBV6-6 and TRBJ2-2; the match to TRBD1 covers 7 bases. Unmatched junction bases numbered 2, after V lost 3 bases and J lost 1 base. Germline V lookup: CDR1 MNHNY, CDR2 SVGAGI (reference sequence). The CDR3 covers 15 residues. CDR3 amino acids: CASSYRTGNTGELFF. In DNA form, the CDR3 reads TGTGCCAGCAGTTATCGGACAGGGAACACCGGGGAGCTGTTTTTT.

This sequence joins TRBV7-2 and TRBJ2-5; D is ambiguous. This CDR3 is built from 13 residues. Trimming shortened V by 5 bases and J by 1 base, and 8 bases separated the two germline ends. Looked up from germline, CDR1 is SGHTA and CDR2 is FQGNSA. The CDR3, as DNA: TGTGCCAGCAGCCGATCGGTCCAAGAGACCCAGTACTTC. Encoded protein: CASSRSVQETQYF.

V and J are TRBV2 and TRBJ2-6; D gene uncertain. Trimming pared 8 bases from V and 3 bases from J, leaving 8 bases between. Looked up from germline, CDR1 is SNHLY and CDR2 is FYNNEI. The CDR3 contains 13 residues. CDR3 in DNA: TGTGCCAGCGGTCAAGGTGGGGCCAACGTCCTGACTTTC. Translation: CASGQGGANVLTF.

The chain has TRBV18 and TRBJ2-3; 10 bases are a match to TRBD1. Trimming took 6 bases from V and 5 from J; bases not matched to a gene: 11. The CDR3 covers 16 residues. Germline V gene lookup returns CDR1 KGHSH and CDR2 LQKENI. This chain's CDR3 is CASSQAAGTGVDTQYF. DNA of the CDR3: TGTGCCAGCTCCCAGGCCGCCGGGACAGGGGTAGATACGCAGTATTTT.

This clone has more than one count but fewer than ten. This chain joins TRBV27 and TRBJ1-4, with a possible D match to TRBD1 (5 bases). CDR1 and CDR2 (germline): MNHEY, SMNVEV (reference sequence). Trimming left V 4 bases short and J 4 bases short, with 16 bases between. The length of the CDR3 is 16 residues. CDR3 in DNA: TGTGCCAGCAGTTCAACCCGGGGGAACCGTAATGAAAAACTGTTTTTT. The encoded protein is CASSSTRGNRNEKLFF.

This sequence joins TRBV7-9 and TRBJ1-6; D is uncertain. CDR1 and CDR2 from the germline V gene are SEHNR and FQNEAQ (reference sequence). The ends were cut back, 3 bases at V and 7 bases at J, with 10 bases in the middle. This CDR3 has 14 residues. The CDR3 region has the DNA TGTGCCAGCAGCTTCGAGGCCCTGAATTCACCCCTCCACTTT. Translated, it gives CASSFEALNSPLHF.

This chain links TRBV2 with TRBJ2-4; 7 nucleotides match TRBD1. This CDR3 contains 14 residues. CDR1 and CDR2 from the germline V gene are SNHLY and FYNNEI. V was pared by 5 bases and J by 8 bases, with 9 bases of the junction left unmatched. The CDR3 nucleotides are TGTGCCAGCAGTCCTAGACAGGGACGAGACATTCAGTACTTC. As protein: CASSPRQGRDIQYF.

Here the CDR3 DNA reads TGTGCCAGCAGCAGGGGAGCCGGGACAGGGGGCTTCGATCAGCCCCAGCATTTT. Translated: CASSRGAGTGGFDQPQHF. The V and J genes are TRBV9 and TRBJ1-5; TRBD1 aligns across 12 bases. The CDR3 runs to 18 residues. Germline trimming cut 4 bases from V and 5 bases from J; bases unmatched to any gene: 13. CDR1 and CDR2 (germline): SGDLS, YYNGEE.

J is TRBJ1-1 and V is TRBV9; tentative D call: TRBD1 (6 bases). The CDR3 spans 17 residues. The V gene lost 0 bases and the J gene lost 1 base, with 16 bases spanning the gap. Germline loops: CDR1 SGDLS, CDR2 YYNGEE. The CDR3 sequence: CASSVVGQGSANTEAFF. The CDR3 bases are TGTGCCAGCAGCGTAGTCGGTCAGGGGTCTGCGAACACTGAAGCTTTCTTT.

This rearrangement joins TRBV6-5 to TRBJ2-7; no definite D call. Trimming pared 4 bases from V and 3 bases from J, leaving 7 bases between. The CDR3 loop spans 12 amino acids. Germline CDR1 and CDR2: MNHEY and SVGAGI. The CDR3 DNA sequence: TGTGCCAGCAGTTCCTCTTTCTACGAGCAGTACTTC. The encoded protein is CASSSSFYEQYF.

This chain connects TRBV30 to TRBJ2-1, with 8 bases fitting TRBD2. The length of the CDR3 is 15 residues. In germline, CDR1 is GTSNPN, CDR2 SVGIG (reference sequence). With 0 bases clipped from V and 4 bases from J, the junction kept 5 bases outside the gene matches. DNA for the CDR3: TGTGCCTGGAGTGTACAACTAGCGGCGTACAATGAGCAGTTCTTC. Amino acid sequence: CAWSVQLAAYNEQFF.

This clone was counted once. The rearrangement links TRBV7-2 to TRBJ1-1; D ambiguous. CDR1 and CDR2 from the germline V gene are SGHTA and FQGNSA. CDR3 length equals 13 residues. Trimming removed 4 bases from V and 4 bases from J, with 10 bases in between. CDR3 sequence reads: CASSWRWGTEAFF. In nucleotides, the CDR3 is TGTGCCAGCAGCTGGAGGTGGGGCACTGAAGCTTTCTTT.

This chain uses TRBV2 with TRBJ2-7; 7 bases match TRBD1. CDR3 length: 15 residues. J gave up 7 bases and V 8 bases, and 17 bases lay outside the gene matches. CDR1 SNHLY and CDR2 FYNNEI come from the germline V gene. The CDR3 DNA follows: TGTGCCAGCCTCCGATACAGGGGATCGGCACGGGAGCAGTACTTC. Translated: CASLRYRGSAREQYF. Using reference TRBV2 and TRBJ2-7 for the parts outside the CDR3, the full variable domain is EPEVTQTPSHQVTQMGQEVILRCVPISNHLYFYWYRQILGQKVEFLVSFYNNEISEKSEIFDDQFSVERPDGSNFTLKIRSTKLEDSAMYFCASLRYRGSAREQYFGPGTRLTVT.

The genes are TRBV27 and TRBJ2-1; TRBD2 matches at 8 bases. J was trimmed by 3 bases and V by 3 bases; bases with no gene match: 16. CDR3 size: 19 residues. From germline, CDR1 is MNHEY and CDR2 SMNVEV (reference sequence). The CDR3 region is CASSLARVAGGSRYNEQFF. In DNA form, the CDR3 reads TGTGCCAGCAGTTTGGCCAGGGTGGCGGGAGGTAGTCGCTACAATGAGCAGTTCTTC.

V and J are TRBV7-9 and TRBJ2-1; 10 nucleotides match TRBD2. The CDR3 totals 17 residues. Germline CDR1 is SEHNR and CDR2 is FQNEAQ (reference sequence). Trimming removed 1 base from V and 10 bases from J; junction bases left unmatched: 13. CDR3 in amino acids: CASSLGKLLAGEGEQFF. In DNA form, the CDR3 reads TGTGCCAGCAGCTTAGGAAAACTGCTAGCGGGAGAAGGGGAGCAGTTCTTC.

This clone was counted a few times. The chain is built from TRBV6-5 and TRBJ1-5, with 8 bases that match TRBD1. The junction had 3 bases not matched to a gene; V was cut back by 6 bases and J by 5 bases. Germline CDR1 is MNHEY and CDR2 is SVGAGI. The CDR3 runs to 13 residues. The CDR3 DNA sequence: TGTGCCAGCAGCCTGGACAGGGATCAGCCCCAGCATTTT. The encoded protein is CASSLDRDQPQHF.